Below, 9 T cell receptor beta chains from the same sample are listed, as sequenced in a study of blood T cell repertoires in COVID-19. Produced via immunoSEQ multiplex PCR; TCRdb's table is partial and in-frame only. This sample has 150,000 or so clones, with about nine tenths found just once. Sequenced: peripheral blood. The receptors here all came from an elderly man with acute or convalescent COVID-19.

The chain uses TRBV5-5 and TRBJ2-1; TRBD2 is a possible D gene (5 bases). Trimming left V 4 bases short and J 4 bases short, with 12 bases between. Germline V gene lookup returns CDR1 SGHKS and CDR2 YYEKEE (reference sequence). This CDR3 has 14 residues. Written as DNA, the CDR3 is TGTGCCAGCAGCGGCGGGTGGGATTACAATGAGCAGTTCTTC. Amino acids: CASSGGWDYNEQFF.

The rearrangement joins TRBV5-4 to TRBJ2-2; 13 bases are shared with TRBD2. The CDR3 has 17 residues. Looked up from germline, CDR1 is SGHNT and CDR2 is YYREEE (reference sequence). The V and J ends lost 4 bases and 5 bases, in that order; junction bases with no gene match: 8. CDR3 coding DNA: TGTGCCAGCAGCCCAAGGACTAGCGGGAGTAGGACCGGGGAGCTGTTTTTT. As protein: CASSPRTSGSRTGELFF.

CDR3 residues: CASSFTQGSGGYTF. DNA of the CDR3: TGTGCCAGCAGCTTTACACAGGGGTCTGGTGGCTACACCTTC. The genes are TRBV7-2 and TRBJ1-2, with 7 bases aligning to TRBD1. V lost 3 bases and J lost 7; bases outside the gene matches: 8. This CDR3 is built from 14 residues. Germline CDR1 and CDR2: SGHTA and FQGNSA.

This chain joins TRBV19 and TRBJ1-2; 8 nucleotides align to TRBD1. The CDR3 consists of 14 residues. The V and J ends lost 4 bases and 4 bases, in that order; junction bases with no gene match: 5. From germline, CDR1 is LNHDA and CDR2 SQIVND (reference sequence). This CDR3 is CASSTTGEGYGYTF. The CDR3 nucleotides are TGTGCCAGTAGTACGACAGGGGAGGGCTATGGCTACACCTTC. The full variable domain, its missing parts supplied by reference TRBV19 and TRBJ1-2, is DGGITQSPKYLFRKEGQNVTLSCEQNLNHDAMYWYRQDPGQGLRLIYYSQIVNDFQKGDIAEGYSVSREKKESFPLTVTSAQKNPTAFYLCASSTTGEGYGYTFGSGTRLTVV.

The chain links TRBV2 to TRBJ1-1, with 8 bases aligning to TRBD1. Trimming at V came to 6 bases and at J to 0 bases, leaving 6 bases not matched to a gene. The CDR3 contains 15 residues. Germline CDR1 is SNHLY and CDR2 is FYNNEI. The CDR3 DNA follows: TGTGCCAGCAGATCGACAGGGGCAATGAACACTGAAGCTTTCTTT. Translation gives CASRSTGAMNTEAFF.

The DNA of the CDR3 is TGTGCCAGCAGTCCCCCAGGGGTAGGGAATTCACCCCTCCACTTT. Translation: CASSPPGVGNSPLHF. The V and J genes are TRBV28 and TRBJ1-6, with a tentative D call TRBD1 (6 bases). Per the germline V gene, CDR1 is MDHEN and CDR2 is SYDVKM. V gave up 5 bases and J gave up 7 bases, with 15 bases separating them. CDR3 length equals 15 residues.

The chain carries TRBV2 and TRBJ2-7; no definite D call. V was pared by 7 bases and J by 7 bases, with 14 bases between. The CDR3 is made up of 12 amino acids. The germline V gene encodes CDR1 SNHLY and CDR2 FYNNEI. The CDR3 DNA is TGTGCCAGCACGGTAATGGTAGAAGAGCAGTACTTC. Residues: CASTVMVEEQYF.

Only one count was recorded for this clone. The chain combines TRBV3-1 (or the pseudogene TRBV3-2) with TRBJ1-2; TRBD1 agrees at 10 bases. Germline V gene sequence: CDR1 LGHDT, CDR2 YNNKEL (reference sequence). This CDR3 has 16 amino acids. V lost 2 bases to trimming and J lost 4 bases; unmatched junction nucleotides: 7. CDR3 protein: CASSQQGTGAIYGYTF. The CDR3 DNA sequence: TGTGCCAGCAGCCAACAAGGGACAGGGGCCATCTATGGCTACACCTTC.

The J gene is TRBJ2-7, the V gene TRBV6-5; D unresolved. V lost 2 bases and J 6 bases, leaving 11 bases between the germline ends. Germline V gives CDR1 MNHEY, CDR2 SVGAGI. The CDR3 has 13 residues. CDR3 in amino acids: CASSYTGFGEQYF. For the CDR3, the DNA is TGTGCCAGCAGTTACACCGGGTTTGGCGAGCAGTACTTC.